This record looks at one TCR beta chain sequence and its context. Antigen specificity is unknown. This sample is drawn from a study of T cell responses to AZD1222 COVID-19 vaccine. Study-level findings and limits: Targets within unmutated variant regions were reportedly found for nearly half of spike-specific TCRs.

This table comes from immunoSEQ multiplex PCR, and its TCRdb copy is limited to in-frame clones, with some not included. The table lists approximately 150,000 clones, 85% to 95% of them singletons. This material consisted of peripheral blood, taken on day 0 of AZD1222 vaccination. The sequence came from an adult in good health.

This CDR3 is CASRASGGASYTF. CDR3 sequence (DNA): TGTGCCAGCAGGGCCTCGGGGGGCGCGAGCTACACCTTC. J is TRBJ1-2 and V is TRBV28; tentative D call: TRBD1 (6 bases). The V gene lost 6 bases and the J gene lost 9 bases, with 17 bases spanning the gap. The CDR3 covers 13 residues. CDR1 and CDR2 from the germline V gene are MDHEN and SYDVKM.